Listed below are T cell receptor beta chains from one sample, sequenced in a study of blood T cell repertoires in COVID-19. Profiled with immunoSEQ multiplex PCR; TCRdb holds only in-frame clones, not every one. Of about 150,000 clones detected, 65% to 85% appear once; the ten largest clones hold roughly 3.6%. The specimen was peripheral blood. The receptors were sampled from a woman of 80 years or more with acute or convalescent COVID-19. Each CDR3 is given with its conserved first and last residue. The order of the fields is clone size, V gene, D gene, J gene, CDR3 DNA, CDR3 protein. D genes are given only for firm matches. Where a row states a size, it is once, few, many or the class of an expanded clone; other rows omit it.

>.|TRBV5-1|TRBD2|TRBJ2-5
TGCGCCAGCAGCTTGGCGGAGGGAGGGGAAGAGACCCAGTACTTC
CASSLAEGGEETQYF
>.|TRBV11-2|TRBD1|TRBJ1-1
TGTGCCAGCAGCCCCCGGGACAGAAACACTGAAGCTTTCTTT
CASSPRDRNTEAFF
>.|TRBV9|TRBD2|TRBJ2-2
TGTGCCAGCAGCGTATTGGCGGGGGGGCTGACCGGGGAGCTGTTTTTT
CASSVLAGGLTGELFF
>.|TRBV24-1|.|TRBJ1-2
TGTGCCACCAGTGATTCCAGGGTGAGAGGCTACACCTTC
CATSDSRVRGYTF
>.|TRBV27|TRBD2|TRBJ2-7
TGTGCCAGCTGGACTAGGGGCGAGCAGTACTTC
CASWTRGEQYF
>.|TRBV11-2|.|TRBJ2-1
TGTGCCAGCAGCTTAGTTCGAGGCAATGAGCAGTTCTTC
CASSLVRGNEQFF
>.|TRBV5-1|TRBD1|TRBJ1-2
TGCGCCAGCAGCCCGACCGGGACAGGGGTTGGCTACACCTTC
CASSPTGTGVGYTF
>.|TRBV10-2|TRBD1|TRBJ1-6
TGCGCCAGCAGCACCACCGGGACAGATTCACCCCTCCACTTT
CASSTTGTDSPLHF
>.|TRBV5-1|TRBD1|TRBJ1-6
TGCGCCAGCAGCAAACCGGGACAGGGGAATTCACCCCTCCACTTT
CASSKPGQGNSPLHF
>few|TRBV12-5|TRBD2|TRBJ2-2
TGTGCTAGTGCCCTTGGGCTAGCGGGAGTAACCGGGGAGCTGTTTTTT
CASALGLAGVTGELFF
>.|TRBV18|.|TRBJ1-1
TGTGCCAGCTCACCGGTCGGGGACACTGAAGCTTTCTTT
CASSPVGDTEAFF
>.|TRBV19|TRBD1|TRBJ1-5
TGTGCCAGTAGTAATCAGGGGGCGATTCAGCCCCAGCATTTT
CASSNQGAIQPQHF
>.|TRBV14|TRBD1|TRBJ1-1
TGTGCCAGCAGCCGCCGGGACAGGGTGGCTGAAGCTTTCTTT
CASSRRDRVAEAFF
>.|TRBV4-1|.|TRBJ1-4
TGCGCCAGCAGCCAAGAAGGGGCCAGAGGTGAAAAACTGTTTTTT
CASSQEGARGEKLFF
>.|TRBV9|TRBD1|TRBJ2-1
TGTGCCAGCAGCGTAGAACAGGGGGCCTACAATGAGCAGTTCTTC
CASSVEQGAYNEQFF
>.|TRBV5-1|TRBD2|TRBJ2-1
TGCGCCAGCAGCTTGGAAGCGGGAGGGCCGGCTGAGCAGTTCTTC
CASSLEAGGPAEQFF
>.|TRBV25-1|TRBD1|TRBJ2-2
TGTGCCAGCAGTGATACTGGACAGGGCACCGGGGAGCTGTTTTTT
CASSDTGQGTGELFF
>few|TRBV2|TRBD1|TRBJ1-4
TGTGCCAGCAGCTGGGGGCCAGGGGGCGGTGAAAAACTGTTTTTT
CASSWGPGGGEKLFF